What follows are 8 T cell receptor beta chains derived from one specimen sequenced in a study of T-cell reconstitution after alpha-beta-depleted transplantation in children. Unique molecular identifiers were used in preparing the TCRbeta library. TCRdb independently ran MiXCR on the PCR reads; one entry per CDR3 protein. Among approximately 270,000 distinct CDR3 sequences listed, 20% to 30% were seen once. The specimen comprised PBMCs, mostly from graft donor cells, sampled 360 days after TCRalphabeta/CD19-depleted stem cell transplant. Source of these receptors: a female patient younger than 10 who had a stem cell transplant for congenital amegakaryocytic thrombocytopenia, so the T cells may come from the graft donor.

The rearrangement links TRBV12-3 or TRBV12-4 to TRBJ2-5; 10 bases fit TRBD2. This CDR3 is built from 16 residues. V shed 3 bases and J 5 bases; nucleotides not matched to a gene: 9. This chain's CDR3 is CASSFASLAGVETQYF. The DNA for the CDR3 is TGTGCCAGCAGTTTCGCCTCCCTAGCGGGGGTTGAGACCCAGTACTTC.

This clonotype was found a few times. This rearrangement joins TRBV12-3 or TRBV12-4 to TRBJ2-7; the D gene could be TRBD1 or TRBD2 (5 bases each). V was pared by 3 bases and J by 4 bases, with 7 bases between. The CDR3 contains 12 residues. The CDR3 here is CASSLGEYEQYF. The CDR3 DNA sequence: TGTGCCAGCAGTTTGGGGGAGTACGAGCAGTACTTC.

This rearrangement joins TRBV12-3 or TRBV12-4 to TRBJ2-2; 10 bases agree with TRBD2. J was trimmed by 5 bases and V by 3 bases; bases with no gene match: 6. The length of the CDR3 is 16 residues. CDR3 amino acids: CASSFLSGRGTGELFF. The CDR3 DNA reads TGTGCCAGCAGTTTCCTCAGCGGGAGGGGGACCGGGGAGCTGTTTTTT.

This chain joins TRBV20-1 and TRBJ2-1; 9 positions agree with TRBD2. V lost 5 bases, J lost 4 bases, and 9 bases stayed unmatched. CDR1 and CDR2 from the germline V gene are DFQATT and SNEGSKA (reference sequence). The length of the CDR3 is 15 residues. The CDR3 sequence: CSAGVPGLAYNEQFF. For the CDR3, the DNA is TGCAGTGCTGGAGTGCCGGGACTAGCATACAATGAGCAGTTCTTC.

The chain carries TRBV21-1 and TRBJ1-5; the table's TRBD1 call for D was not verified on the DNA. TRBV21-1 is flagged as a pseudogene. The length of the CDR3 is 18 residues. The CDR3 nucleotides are TGTGCCAGCAGCAGAAAGGCCCCCCACGGACAGCAAAATCAGCCCCAGCATTTT. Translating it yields CASSRKAPHGQQNQPQHF.

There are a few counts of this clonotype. As DNA, the CDR3 is TGTGCCAGCAGCTTATACGGGGTCTCCTACAATGAGCAGTTCTTC. This translates into CASSLYGVSYNEQFF. The V and J genes are TRBV7-2 and TRBJ2-1; D perhaps matches TRBD2 (5 bases). This CDR3 is 15 amino acids long. Germline loops: CDR1 SGHTA, CDR2 FQGNSA. The V and J ends lost 2 bases and 0 bases respectively, with 8 bases between them.

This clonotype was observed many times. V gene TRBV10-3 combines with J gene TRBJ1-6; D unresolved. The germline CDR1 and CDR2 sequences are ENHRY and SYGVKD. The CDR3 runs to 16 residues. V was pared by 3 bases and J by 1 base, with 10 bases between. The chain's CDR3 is CAISDIGVSYNSPLHF. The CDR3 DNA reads TGTGCCATCAGTGATATCGGGGTTTCCTATAATTCACCCCTCCACTTT.

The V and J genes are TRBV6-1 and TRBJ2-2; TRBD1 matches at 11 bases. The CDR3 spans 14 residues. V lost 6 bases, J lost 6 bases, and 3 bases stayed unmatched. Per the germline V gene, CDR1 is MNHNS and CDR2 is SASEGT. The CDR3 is CASRRTGGPGELFF. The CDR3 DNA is TGTGCCAGCAGGAGGACAGGGGGCCCCGGGGAGCTGTTTTTT.